Sequencing of this TCR beta chain was carried out in a study of T-cell reconstitution after alpha-beta-depleted transplantation in children. This CDR3 has 14 amino acids. V trimming: 5 bases; J trimming: 7 bases; junction bases outside the gene matches: 3. The library targeted TCRbeta and was prepared with unique molecular identifiers. TCRdb itself ran the PCR reads through MiXCR, one entry per CDR3 protein. The profile shows 670,000 or so distinct CDR3 sequences, 10% to 15% of them singletons. This clonotype was counted at least ten times. Specimen: PBMCs, collected before TCRalphabeta/CD19-depleted stem cell transplant. This clonotype originated in a girl aged 2-9 years with congenital amegakaryocytic thrombocytopenia, due to receive a stem cell transplant. The chain is built from TRBV12-3 or TRBV12-4 and TRBJ1-4; 11 positions match TRBD1. In DNA, the CDR3 is TGTGCCAGCAGTATGGACAGGGGGCCTGAAAAACTGTTTTTT. Residues: CASSMDRGPEKLFF.